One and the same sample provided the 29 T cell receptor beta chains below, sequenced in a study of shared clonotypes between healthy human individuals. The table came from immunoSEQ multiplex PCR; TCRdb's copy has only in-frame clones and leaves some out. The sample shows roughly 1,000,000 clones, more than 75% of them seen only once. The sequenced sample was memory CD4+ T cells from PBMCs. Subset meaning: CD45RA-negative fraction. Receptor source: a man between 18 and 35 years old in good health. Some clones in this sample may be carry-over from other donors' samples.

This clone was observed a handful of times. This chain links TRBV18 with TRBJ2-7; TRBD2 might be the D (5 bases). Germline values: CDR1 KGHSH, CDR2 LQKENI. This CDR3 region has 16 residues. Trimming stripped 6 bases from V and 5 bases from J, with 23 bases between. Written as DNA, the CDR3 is TGTGCCAGCTCTCAATCCGTGCGGACCGCGGGTGACGAGCAGTACTTC. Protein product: CASSQSVRTAGDEQYF.

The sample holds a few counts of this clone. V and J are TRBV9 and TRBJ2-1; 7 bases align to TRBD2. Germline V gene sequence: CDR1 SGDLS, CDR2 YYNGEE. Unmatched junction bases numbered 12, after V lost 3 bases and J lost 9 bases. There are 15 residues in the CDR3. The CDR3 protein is CASSGSGRVQAEQFF. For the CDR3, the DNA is TGTGCCAGCAGCGGTAGTGGGAGGGTTCAGGCTGAGCAGTTCTTC.

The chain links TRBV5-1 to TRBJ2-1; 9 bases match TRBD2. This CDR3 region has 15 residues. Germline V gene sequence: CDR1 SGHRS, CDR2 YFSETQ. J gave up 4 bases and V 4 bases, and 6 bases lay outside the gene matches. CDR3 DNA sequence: TGCGCCAGCAGCCTCGGACTAGCGCTGTACAATGAGCAGTTCTTC. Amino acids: CASSLGLALYNEQFF. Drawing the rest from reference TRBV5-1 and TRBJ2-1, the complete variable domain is KAGVTQTPRYLIKTRGQQVTLSCSPISGHRSVSWYQQTPGQGLQFLFEYFSETQRNKGNFPGRFSGRQFSNSRSEMNVSTLELGDSALYLCASSLGLALYNEQFFGPGTRLTVL.

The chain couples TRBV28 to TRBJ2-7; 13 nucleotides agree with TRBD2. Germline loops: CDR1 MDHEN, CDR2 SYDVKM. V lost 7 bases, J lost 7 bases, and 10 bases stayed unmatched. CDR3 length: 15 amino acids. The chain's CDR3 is CASTRGLAGVGEQYF. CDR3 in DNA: TGTGCCAGCACCCGAGGACTAGCGGGAGTGGGGGAGCAGTACTTC.

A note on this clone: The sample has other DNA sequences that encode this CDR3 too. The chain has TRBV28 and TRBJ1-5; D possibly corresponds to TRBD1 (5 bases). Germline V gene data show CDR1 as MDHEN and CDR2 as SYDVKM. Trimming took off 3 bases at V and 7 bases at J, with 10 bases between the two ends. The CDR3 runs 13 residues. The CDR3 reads CASSLVGGQPQHF. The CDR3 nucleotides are TGTGCCAGCAGTTTGGTGGGGGGACAGCCCCAGCATTTT.

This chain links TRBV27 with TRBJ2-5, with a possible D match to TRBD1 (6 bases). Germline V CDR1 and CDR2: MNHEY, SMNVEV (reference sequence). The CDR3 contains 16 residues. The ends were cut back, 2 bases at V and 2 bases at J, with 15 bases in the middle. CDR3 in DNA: TGTGCCAGCAGTTTACGCCCTCAACAGGGACAAGAGACCCAGTACTTC. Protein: CASSLRPQQGQETQYF.

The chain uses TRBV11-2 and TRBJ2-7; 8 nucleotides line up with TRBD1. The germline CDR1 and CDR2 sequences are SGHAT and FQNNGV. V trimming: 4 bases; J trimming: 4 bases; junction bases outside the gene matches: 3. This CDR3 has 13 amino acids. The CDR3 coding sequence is TGTGCCAGCAGCTCGGACAGGGAATACGAGCAGTACTTC. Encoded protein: CASSSDREYEQYF.

The CDR3 loop reads CASSYTGFRQPQHF. The CDR3 DNA sequence: TGTGCCAGCAGCTACACAGGGTTCCGGCAGCCCCAGCATTTT. This rearrangement joins TRBV7-8 to TRBJ1-5; perhaps TRBD1 as D (6 bases). CDR3 size: 14 residues. Between the trimmed V and J ends, which lost 4 bases and 7 bases, there was a span of 14 bases. Germline lookup yields CDR1 SGHVS and CDR2 FQNEAQ.

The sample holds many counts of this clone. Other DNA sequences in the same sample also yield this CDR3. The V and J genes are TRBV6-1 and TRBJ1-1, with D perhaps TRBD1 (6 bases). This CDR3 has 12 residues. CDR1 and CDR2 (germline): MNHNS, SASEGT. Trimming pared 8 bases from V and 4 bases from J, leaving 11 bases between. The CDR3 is CASYRAGTEAFF. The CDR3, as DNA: TGTGCCAGCTACAGGGCCGGCACTGAAGCTTTCTTT.

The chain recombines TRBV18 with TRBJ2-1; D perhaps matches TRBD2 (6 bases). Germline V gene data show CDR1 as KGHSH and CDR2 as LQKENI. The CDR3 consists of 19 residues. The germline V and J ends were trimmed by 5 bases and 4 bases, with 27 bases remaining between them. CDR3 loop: CASSSLTHLATGNYNEQFF. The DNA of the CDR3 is TGTGCCAGCTCATCGCTGACACATCTAGCGACCGGAAATTACAATGAGCAGTTCTTC. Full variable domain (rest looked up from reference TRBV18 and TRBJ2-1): NAGVMQNPRHLVRRRGQEARLRCSPMKGHSHVYWYRQLPEEGLKFMVYLQKENIIDESGMPKERFSAEFPKEGPSILRIQQVVRGDSAAYFCASSSLTHLATGNYNEQFFGPGTRLTVL.

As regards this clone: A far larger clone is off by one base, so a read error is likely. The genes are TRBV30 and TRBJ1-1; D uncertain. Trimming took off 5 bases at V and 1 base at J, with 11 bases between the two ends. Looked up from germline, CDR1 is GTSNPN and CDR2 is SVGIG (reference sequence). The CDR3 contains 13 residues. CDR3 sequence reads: CAWELQPNTEAFF. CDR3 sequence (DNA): TGTGCCTGGGAGCTTCAGCCGAACACTGAAGCTTTCTTT. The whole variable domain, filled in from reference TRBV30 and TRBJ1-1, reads SQTIHQWPATLVQPVGSPLSLECTVEGTSNPNLYWYRQAAGRGLQLLFYSVGIGQISSEVPQNLSASRPQDRQFILSSKKLLLSDSGFYLCAWELQPNTEAFFGQGTRLTVV.

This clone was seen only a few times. The CDR3 is CASSLEGALGYGYTF. CDR3 nucleotide sequence: TGTGCCAGCAGCTTGGAGGGGGCGCTAGGGTATGGCTACACCTTC. V and J are TRBV7-8 and TRBJ1-2; 7 bases agree with TRBD1. V was pared by 3 bases and J by 5 bases, with 9 bases of the junction left unmatched. The CDR3 is made up of 15 amino acids. Germline values: CDR1 SGHVS, CDR2 FQNEAQ.

DNA for the CDR3: TGTGCCAGCAGCCAAGATGAGTTAGGGACCCAGTACTTC. Its protein is CASSQDELGTQYF. The chain carries TRBV4-2 and TRBJ2-5; D is ambiguous. V lost 0 bases and J lost 7, with 9 bases in between. CDR3 size: 13 residues. Germline V lookup: CDR1 LGHNA, CDR2 YNFKEQ.

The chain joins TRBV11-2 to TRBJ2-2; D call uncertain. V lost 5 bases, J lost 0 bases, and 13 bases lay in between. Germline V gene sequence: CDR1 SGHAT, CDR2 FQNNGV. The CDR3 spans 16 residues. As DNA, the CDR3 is TGTGCCAGCAGCCCCAGAGGTGTCGCGAACACCGGGGAGCTGTTTTTT. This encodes CASSPRGVANTGELFF.

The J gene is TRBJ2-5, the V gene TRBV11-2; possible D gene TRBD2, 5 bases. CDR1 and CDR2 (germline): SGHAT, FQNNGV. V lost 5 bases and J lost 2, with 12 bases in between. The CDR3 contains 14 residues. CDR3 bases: TGTGCCAGCAGCCCCCTAGCTTCTCAAGAGACCCAGTACTTC. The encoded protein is CASSPLASQETQYF.

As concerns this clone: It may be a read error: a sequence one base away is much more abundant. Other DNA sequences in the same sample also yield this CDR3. This CDR3 reads CASSSGTGGSYEQYF. CDR3 coding DNA: TGTGCCAGCAGCTCCGGGACAGGGGGCTCCTACGAGCAGTACTTC. V is TRBV13 and J is TRBJ2-7; 11 bases match TRBD1. The germline V gene has CDR1 PRHDT and CDR2 FYEKMQ (reference sequence). The trim removed 4 bases at V and 0 bases at J, leaving 2 bases unmatched. The CDR3 totals 15 residues.

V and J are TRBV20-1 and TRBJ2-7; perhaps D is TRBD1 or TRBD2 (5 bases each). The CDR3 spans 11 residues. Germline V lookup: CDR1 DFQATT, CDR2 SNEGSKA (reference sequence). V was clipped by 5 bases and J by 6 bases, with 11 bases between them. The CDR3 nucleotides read TGCAGTGCTCCGGCAGGGAGCGAGCAGTACTTC. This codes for CSAPAGSEQYF.

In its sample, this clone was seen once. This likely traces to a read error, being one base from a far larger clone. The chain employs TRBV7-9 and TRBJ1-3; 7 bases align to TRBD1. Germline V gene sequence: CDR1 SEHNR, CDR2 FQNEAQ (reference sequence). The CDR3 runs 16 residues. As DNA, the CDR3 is TGTGCCAGCAGCTTGGCATTGCACAGGGGTATAAACACCATACATTTT. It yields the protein CASSLALHRGINTIHF. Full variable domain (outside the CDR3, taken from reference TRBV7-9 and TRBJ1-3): DTGVSQNPRHKITKRGQNVTFRCDPISEHNRLYWYRQTLGQGPEFLTYFQNEAQLEKSRLLSDRFSAERPKGSFSTLEIQRTEQGDSAMYLCASSLALHRGINTIHFGEGSWLTVV.

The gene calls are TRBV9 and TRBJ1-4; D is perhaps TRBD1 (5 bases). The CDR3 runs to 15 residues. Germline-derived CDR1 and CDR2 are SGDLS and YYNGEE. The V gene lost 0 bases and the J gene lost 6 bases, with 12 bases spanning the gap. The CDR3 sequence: CASSVGPAGDEKLFF. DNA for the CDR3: TGTGCCAGCAGCGTAGGCCCAGCGGGGGATGAAAAACTGTTTTTT.

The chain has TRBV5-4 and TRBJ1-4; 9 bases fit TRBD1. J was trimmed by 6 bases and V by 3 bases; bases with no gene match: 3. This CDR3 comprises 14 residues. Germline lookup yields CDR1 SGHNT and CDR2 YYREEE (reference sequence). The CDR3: CASSSRTGDEKLFF. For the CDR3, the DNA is TGTGCCAGCAGCTCTCGGACAGGGGATGAAAAACTGTTTTTT.

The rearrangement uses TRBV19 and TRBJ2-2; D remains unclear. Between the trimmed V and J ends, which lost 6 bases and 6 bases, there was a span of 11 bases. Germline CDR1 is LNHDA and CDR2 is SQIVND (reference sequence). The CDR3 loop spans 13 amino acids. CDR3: CASRLLEAGELFF. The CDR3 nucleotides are TGTGCCAGTAGGCTATTAGAGGCCGGGGAGCTGTTTTTT.

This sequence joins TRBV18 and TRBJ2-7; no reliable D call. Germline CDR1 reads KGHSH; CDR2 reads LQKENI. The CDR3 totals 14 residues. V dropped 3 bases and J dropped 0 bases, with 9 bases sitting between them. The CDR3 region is CASSPDLGSYEQYF. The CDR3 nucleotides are TGTGCCAGCTCACCCGATCTAGGCTCCTACGAGCAGTACTTC.

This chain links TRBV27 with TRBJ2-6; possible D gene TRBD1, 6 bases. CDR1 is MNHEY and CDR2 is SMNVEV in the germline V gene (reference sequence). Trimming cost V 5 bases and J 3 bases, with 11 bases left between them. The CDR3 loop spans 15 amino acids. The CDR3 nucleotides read TGTGCCAGCAGTCATGAGGGGGTTGGGGCCAACGTCCTGACTTTC. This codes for CASSHEGVGANVLTF.

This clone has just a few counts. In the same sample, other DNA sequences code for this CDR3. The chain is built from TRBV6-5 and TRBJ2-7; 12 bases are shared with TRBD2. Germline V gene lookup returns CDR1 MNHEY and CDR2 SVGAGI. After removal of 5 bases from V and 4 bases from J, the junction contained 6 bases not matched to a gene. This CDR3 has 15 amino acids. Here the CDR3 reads CASSPSGRASYEQYF. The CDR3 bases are TGTGCCAGCAGTCCTAGCGGGAGGGCCTCTTACGAGCAGTACTTC.

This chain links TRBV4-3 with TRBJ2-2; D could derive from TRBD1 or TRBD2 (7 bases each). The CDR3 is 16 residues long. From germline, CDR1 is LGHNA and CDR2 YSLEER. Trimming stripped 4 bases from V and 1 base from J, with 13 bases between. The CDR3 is CASSPIRGGNTGELFF. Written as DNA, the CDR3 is TGCGCCAGCAGCCCCATCAGGGGGGGGAACACCGGGGAGCTGTTTTTT.

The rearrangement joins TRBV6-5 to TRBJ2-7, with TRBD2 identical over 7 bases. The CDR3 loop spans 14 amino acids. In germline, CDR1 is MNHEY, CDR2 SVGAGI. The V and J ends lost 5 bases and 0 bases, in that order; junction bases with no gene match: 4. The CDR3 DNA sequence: TGTGCCAGCAGTCCACGCGGGAGCTCCTACGAGCAGTACTTC. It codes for CASSPRGSSYEQYF.

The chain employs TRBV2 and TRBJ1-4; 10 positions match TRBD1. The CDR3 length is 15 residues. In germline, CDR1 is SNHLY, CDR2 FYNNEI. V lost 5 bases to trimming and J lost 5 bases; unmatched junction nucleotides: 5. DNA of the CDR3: TGTGCCAGCAGTTACTTGACAGGGGGCAATGAAAAACTGTTTTTT. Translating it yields CASSYLTGGNEKLFF.

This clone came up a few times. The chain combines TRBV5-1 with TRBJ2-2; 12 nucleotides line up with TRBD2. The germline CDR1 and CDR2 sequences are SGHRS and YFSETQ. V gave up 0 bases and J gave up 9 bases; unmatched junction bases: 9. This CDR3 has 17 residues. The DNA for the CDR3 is TGCGCCAGCAGCTTGGCACTAGCGGGAGGCCCGTCTAGGGAGCTGTTTTTT. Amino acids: CASSLALAGGPSRELFF.

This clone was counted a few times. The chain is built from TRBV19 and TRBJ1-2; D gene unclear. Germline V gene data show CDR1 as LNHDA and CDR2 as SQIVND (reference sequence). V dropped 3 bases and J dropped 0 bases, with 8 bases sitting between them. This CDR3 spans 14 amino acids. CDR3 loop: CASSMDGSNYGYTF. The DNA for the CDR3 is TGTGCCAGTAGTATGGACGGCTCTAACTATGGCTACACCTTC.